Listed below are T cell receptor beta chains from one sample, sequenced in a study of CD8 T cells in Susac syndrome. TCRdb recomputed calls from the immunoSEQ multiplex PCR reads with MiXCR, one row per CDR3 protein. The sample consists of approximately 80,000 distinct CDR3 sequences, less than 95% of them appearing once. Sequenced sample: CD8+ T cells from PBMCs. The source of these receptors is a human donor with Susac syndrome. The CDR3 runs from the conserved cysteine through the conserved F or W. The order of the fields is J gene, D gene, V gene, CDR3 protein. The D gene is left open where the match is weak.

TRBJ2-3 - TRBV5-1 CASYLEDPLTDTQYF
TRBJ2-3 TRBD2 TRBV3-1 CASSLPGLGTDTQYF
TRBJ2-5 TRBD1 TRBV6-5 CASSYSDRGQSQYF
TRBJ2-7 - TRBV20-1 CSARDSRGTYEQYF
TRBJ1-4 TRBD1 TRBV5-1 CASSLEGGTNEKLFF
TRBJ2-7 - TRBV19 CASTRGRGQLSSYEQYF
TRBJ2-2 - TRBV15 CATRDFSRLGNTGELFF
TRBJ1-6 - TRBV9 CASSGSPLETYNSPLHF
TRBJ2-3 - TRBV27 CASSPVGADTQYF
TRBJ2-3 TRBD1 TRBV9 CASSIQDRGGTDTQYF
TRBJ1-5 - TRBV12-5 CASGLADSPQHF
TRBJ1-1 TRBD1 TRBV7-8 CASSFDRGAEAFF
TRBJ1-6 - TRBV11-2 CASRDRYSPLHF
TRBJ1-1 - TRBV2 CASRRGREGTEAFF
TRBJ2-1 - TRBV29-1 CSVGPQFF
TRBJ1-1 TRBD1 TRBV6-2/TRBV6-3 CASSHDRGDGNTEAFF
TRBJ2-2 - TRBV4-1 CASRQGQRELFF
TRBJ2-1 TRBD2 TRBV4-2 CASSARGTYNEQFF
TRBJ2-3 - TRBV11-2 CASSFMWGTDTQYF
TRBJ2-2 TRBD1 TRBV7-9 CASSRGQGANTGELFF
TRBJ1-1 TRBD1 TRBV29-1 CSVNRDRERGAEAFF
TRBJ2-3 - TRBV7-9 CASSPTLTGTDTQYF